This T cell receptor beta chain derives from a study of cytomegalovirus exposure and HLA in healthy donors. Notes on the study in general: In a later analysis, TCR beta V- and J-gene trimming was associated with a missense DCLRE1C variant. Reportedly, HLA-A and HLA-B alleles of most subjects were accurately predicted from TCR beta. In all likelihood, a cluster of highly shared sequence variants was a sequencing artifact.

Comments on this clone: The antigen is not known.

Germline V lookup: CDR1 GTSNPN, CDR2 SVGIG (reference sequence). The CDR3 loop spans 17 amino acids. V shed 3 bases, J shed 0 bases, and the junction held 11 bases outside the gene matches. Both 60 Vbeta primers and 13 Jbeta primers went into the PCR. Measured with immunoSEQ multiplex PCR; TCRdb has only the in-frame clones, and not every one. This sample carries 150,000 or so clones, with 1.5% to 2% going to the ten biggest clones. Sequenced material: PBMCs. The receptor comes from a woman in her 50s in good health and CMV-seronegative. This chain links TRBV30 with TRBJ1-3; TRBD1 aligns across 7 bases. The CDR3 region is CAWRGRTGTVSGNTIYF. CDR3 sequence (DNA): TGTGCCTGGAGAGGAAGAACGGGGACAGTCTCTGGAAACACCATATATTTT.